The source of this TCR beta chain is a study of blood T cell repertoires in COVID-19. Study overall: Sources were T cells, B-cell-depleted T cells, or PBMCs; the material itself was cDNA or gDNA.

Original analysis: Amplified reference gene primers provided the basis for estimating nucleated cell counts. Libraries were prepared by immunoSEQ multiplex PCR; TCRdb keeps only in-frame clonotypes and omits some of them. D and trimming come from the DNA, and the V and J calls and clone size come from that table. The sample consists of under 350,000 clones, 65% to 90% of them appearing once. Germline CDR1 is LGHNA and CDR2 is YNFKEQ. V was cut by 0 bases and J by 7 bases, with 12 bases left in between. The CDR3 is made up of 15 amino acids. Individuals aged about 18 to 95 years were recruited from roughly 23 US areas. Participants' own reports of clinical history determined their cohort assignment.

This sequence joins TRBV4-2 and TRBJ2-2; tentatively, D is TRBD2 (5 bases). Sequencing was carried out using PBMCs or T cells enriched from blood (not recorded which). The sequence derives from a man aged 25 to 45 who had recovered from COVID-19. The CDR3 region is CASSQETGSRGELFF. The CDR3 DNA is TGTGCCAGCAGCCAAGAGACGGGATCCCGCGGGGAGCTGTTTTTT.